The 6 T cell receptor beta chains listed next were all sequenced from one sample in a study of blood T cell repertoires in COVID-19. Method: immunoSEQ multiplex PCR; TCRdb's copy keeps in-frame clones and lacks some. The sample lists about 160,000 clones, 87% occurring once. Sample: peripheral blood. Receptors were obtained from a woman in her seventies with COVID-19, enrolled during active disease.

The sample holds a few counts of this clone. J is TRBJ2-1 and V is TRBV19; no firm D call. The germline V and J ends were trimmed by 6 bases and 0 bases, with 9 bases remaining between them. There are 14 residues in the CDR3. CDR1 LNHDA and CDR2 SQIVND come from the germline V gene (reference sequence). The CDR3 DNA follows: TGTGCCAGTAGGCAGTTTGGCTCCTACAATGAGCAGTTCTTC. Its translation: CASRQFGSYNEQFF.

The gene calls are TRBV4-1 and TRBJ1-6, with 7 bases matching TRBD1. The J segment lost 13 bases and the V segment lost 0 bases, leaving 6 bases of the junction unmatched. Germline CDR1 MGHRA, CDR2 YSYEKL. This CDR3 spans 14 amino acids. CDR3 residues: CASSQEGTARPLHF. The CDR3 DNA reads TGCGCCAGCAGCCAAGAGGGGACAGCCAGGCCCCTCCACTTT.

This clone has just one count. The genes are TRBV11-2 and TRBJ2-3, with TRBD2 matching 8 bases. CDR3 length equals 18 residues. Trimming at V came to 1 base and at J to 3 bases, leaving 12 bases not matched to a gene. CDR1 and CDR2 (germline): SGHAT, FQNNGV. The CDR3 coding sequence is TGTGCCAGCAGCTTAGGGCGCGGGGCGGGGGGCGGGACAGATACGCAGTATTTT. Its protein product is CASSLGRGAGGGTDTQYF.

The chain combines TRBV5-3 with TRBJ1-5; D remains ambiguous. TRBV5-3 is an ORF for which the function is uncertain. The CDR3 runs to 13 residues. Between the trimmed V and J ends, which lost 3 bases and 7 bases, there was a span of 11 bases. CDR3: CARSSPRGQPQHF. The DNA for the CDR3 is TGTGCCAGAAGCTCGCCCCGGGGACAGCCCCAGCATTTT.

The rearrangement uses TRBV5-4 and TRBJ2-2, with D perhaps matching TRBD1 (6 bases). The germline V gene encodes CDR1 SGHNT and CDR2 YYREEE (reference sequence). V lost 0 bases, J lost 1 base, and 10 bases lay in between. This CDR3 has 16 residues. CDR3 DNA: TGTGCCAGCAGCTTGGGACAGGAGAGGAACACCGGGGAGCTGTTTTTT. Encoded protein: CASSLGQERNTGELFF. Using reference TRBV5-4 and TRBJ2-2 for the parts outside the CDR3, the full variable domain is ETGVTQSPTHLIKTRGQQVTLRCSSQSGHNTVSWYQQALGQGPQFIFQYYREEENGRGNFPPRFSGLQFPNYSSELNVNALELDDSALYLCASSLGQERNTGELFFGEGSRLTVL.

The chain couples TRBV9 to TRBJ1-2; D gene uncertain. CDR1 is SGDLS and CDR2 is YYNGEE in the germline V gene. V lost 5 bases, J lost 0 bases, and 5 bases lay in between. The CDR3 loop spans 12 amino acids. CDR3 loop: CASSPPNYGYTF. CDR3 coding DNA: TGTGCCAGCAGTCCTCCTAACTATGGCTACACCTTC.